The 29 T cell receptor beta chains below were found in one sample sequenced in a study of OX40 agonist ivuxolimab in advanced cancers. TCRdb's copy holds only in-frame clones and misses some; the assay was immunoSEQ multiplex PCR. Among 50,000 to 75,000 clones listed, about 89% were seen once. Sequencing used CD4+ or CD8+ T cells sorted from blood, obtained in a trial of the OX40 agonist ivuxolimab. Every receptor here comes from an adult with an advanced solid tumor such as melanoma, head and neck, liver or kidney cancer.

The chain employs TRBV14 and TRBJ2-3; D might be TRBD2 (5 bases). The CDR3 contains 17 residues. Trimming took off 1 base at V and 6 bases at J, with 20 bases between the two ends. The germline CDR1 and CDR2 sequences are SGHDN and FVKESK. The DNA of the CDR3 is TGTGCCAGCAGCCAAGTGAGCCCGGCAGGAGGCATGGATACGCAGTATTTT. Translating gives CASSQVSPAGGMDTQYF.

The chain joins TRBV6-6 to TRBJ2-1; 7 bases are a match to TRBD1. Per germline, CDR1 MNHNY and CDR2 SVGAGI (reference sequence). V lost 2 bases to trimming and J lost 4 bases; unmatched junction nucleotides: 5. CDR3 size: 15 residues. Written as DNA, the CDR3 is TGTGCCAGCAGTTACAAGGGGACAGAATACAATGAGCAGTTCTTC. This translates into CASSYKGTEYNEQFF.

This clone appeared a single time. The rearrangement joins TRBV6-1 to TRBJ1-2; tentatively, D is TRBD1 (5 bases). The CDR3 extends over 15 amino acids. CDR1 and CDR2 (germline): MNHNS, SASEGT. The V end lost 0 bases, the J end lost 4 bases, and 12 bases lay between the germline ends. CDR3 nucleotide sequence: TGTGCCAGCAGTGAAGCGGGACGTCCCTTCTATGGCTACACCTTC. Its protein is CASSEAGRPFYGYTF.

V gene TRBV5-1 combines with J gene TRBJ2-3; a possible D gene is TRBD1 (5 bases). CDR3 size: 13 residues. From germline, CDR1 is SGHRS and CDR2 YFSETQ. V was shortened by 0 bases and J by 6 bases, with 8 bases between the two germline ends. The CDR3, as DNA: TGCGCCAGCAGCTTGGATAGGGGCGATACGCAGTATTTT. This gives the protein CASSLDRGDTQYF.

The gene calls are TRBV30 and TRBJ1-4; 9 bases align to TRBD1. The CDR3 totals 14 residues. V trimming: 0 bases; J trimming: 8 bases; junction bases outside the gene matches: 4. CDR1 and CDR2 (germline): GTSNPN, SVGIG (reference sequence). The CDR3 nucleotides are TGTGCCTGGAGTGTCACAGGGGGCGAGGAAAAACTGTTTTTT. It yields the protein CAWSVTGGEEKLFF.

The gene calls are TRBV14 and TRBJ2-7; the match to TRBD1 covers 7 bases. The CDR3 has 13 residues. Germline lookup yields CDR1 SGHDN and CDR2 FVKESK. The trim removed 0 bases at V and 8 bases at J, leaving 4 bases unmatched. CDR3 bases: TGTGCCAGCAGCCAAGAACAGGGGTCACAGCAGTACTTC. It specifies CASSQEQGSQQYF.

The V and J genes are TRBV5-1 and TRBJ1-1; D might be TRBD1 (5 bases). The CDR3 runs to 15 residues. Germline V CDR1 and CDR2: SGHRS, YFSETQ. V gave up 6 bases and J gave up 0 bases, with 15 bases separating them. The DNA for the CDR3 is TGCGCCAGCAACGAGGGGCGAAACTTGAACACTGAAGCTTTCTTT. Protein sequence: CASNEGRNLNTEAFF.

The J gene is TRBJ2-7, the V gene TRBV11-2, with TRBD2 matching over 15 bases. Germline CDR1 reads SGHAT; CDR2 reads FQNNGV. The J segment lost 4 bases and the V segment lost 5 bases, leaving 9 bases of the junction unmatched. There are 17 residues in the CDR3. The CDR3 region is CASSADWTSGRVYEQYF. CDR3 nucleotides: TGTGCCAGCAGCGCCGACTGGACTAGCGGGAGGGTATACGAGCAGTACTTC.

The gene calls are TRBV27 and TRBJ2-2; D is unresolved. CDR1 is MNHEY and CDR2 is SMNVEV in the germline V gene (reference sequence). The CDR3 is 12 residues long. Trimming cost V 3 bases and J 2 bases, with 1 base left between them. CDR3 nucleotides: TGTGCCAGCAGTTTCAACACCGGGGAGCTGTTTTTT. It translates to CASSFNTGELFF.

V is TRBV1 and J is TRBJ1-2. TRBV1 has pseudogene status. The CDR3 has 11 residues. CDR3 in amino acids: CTREENYGYTF. The CDR3 region has the DNA TGCACCAGAGAGGAGAACTATGGCTACACCTTC.

The chain carries TRBV7-8 and TRBJ2-7, with D hard to call. CDR3 size: 12 residues. Trimming left V 4 bases short and J 7 bases short, with 11 bases between. Germline CDR1 reads SGHVS; CDR2 reads FQNEAQ. In DNA form, the CDR3 reads TGTGCCAGCAGCTCCCGTATGGGGGAGCAGTACTTC. It specifies CASSSRMGEQYF.

This clone was picked up one time. V gene TRBV7-8 combines with J gene TRBJ2-4, with 8 bases aligning to TRBD2. The germline gives CDR1 SGHVS, CDR2 FQNEAQ. CDR3 length equals 14 residues. The V and J ends lost 4 bases and 5 bases, in that order; junction bases with no gene match: 4. The CDR3 reads CASSSRTSQNIQYF. CDR3 DNA sequence: TGTGCCAGCAGCTCTAGGACTAGCCAAAACATTCAGTACTTC.

This chain connects TRBV19 to TRBJ1-1; D not certain. Trimming took 0 bases from V and 2 from J, leaving 10 bases between them. This CDR3 is built from 15 residues. Germline V CDR1 and CDR2: LNHDA, SQIVND (reference sequence). Here the CDR3 DNA reads TGTGCCAGTAGTATAGATTGGCAGGCAAACACTGAAGCTTTCTTT. Protein product: CASSIDWQANTEAFF.

V gene TRBV5-5 combines with J gene TRBJ2-1, with D perhaps matching TRBD1 (5 bases). Deletions cut 3 bases from V and 0 bases from J, with 16 bases between. The CDR3 sequence is 17 residues long. The V gene's germline CDR1 is SGHKS and CDR2 YYEKEE (reference sequence). The CDR3 loop is CASSSTTGVSSYNEQFF. The CDR3 region has the DNA TGTGCCAGCAGCTCCACCACAGGAGTTAGCTCCTACAATGAGCAGTTCTTC.

The chain links TRBV28 to TRBJ1-2, with 8 bases fitting TRBD1. Germline CDR1 is MDHEN and CDR2 is SYDVKM. CDR3 length equals 14 residues. V shed 1 base and J 4 bases; nucleotides not matched to a gene: 2. The CDR3 loop reads CASSLLQGVYGYTF. In nucleotides, the CDR3 is TGTGCCAGCAGTTTATTACAGGGGGTCTATGGCTACACCTTC.

The chain combines TRBV7-2 with TRBJ2-3, with 9 bases fitting TRBD2. Germline CDR1 reads SGHTA; CDR2 reads FQGNSA. The CDR3 consists of 15 residues. The V and J ends lost 1 base and 3 bases, in that order; junction bases with no gene match: 2. The CDR3 loop is CASSLVAGVTDTQYF. The DNA for the CDR3 is TGTGCCAGCAGCTTAGTAGCGGGGGTTACAGATACGCAGTATTTT.

In its sample, this clone was seen once. The chain couples TRBV2 to TRBJ1-3; D remains unclear. Per germline, CDR1 SNHLY and CDR2 FYNNEI. Trimming left V 8 bases short and J 0 bases short, with 11 bases between. The length of the CDR3 is 14 residues. Here the CDR3 DNA reads TGTGCCAGCTTTAGAGGCCTCTCTGGAAACACCATATATTTT. Translation: CASFRGLSGNTIYF. The full variable domain, with the rest looked up from reference TRBV2 and TRBJ1-3, is EPEVTQTPSHQVTQMGQEVILRCVPISNHLYFYWYRQILGQKVEFLVSFYNNEISEKSEIFDDQFSVERPDGSNFTLKIRSTKLEDSAMYFCASFRGLSGNTIYFGEGSWLTVV.

The chain recombines TRBV4-3 with TRBJ1-3, with TRBD1 matching 7 bases. Germline CDR1 reads LGHNA; CDR2 reads YSLEER. The junction had 6 bases not matched to a gene; V was cut back by 4 bases and J by 0 bases. This CDR3 is 16 amino acids long. The CDR3 nucleotides read TGCGCCAGCAGCCGAGTACAGGGGAGCTCTGGAAACACCATATATTTT. It specifies CASSRVQGSSGNTIYF.

This chain joins TRBV2 and TRBJ2-1, with a tentative D call TRBD1 (6 bases). This CDR3 region has 13 residues. The V end lost 5 bases, the J end lost 6 bases, and 11 bases lay between the germline ends. The V gene's germline CDR1 is SNHLY and CDR2 FYNNEI. This CDR3 reads CASSRQVPNEQFF. CDR3 coding DNA: TGTGCCAGCAGTAGACAGGTCCCCAATGAGCAGTTCTTC. Full variable domain (outside the CDR3, taken from reference TRBV2 and TRBJ2-1): EPEVTQTPSHQVTQMGQEVILRCVPISNHLYFYWYRQILGQKVEFLVSFYNNEISEKSEIFDDQFSVERPDGSNFTLKIRSTKLEDSAMYFCASSRQVPNEQFFGPGTRLTVL.

The rearrangement joins TRBV11-2 to TRBJ2-7; 9 bases align to TRBD1. The CDR3 spans 13 residues. Trimming at V came to 4 bases and at J to 2 bases, leaving 0 bases not matched to a gene. Germline CDR1 reads SGHAT; CDR2 reads FQNNGV. In DNA, the CDR3 is TGTGCCAGCAGCTGGACAGGGGCCTACGAGCAGTACTTC. Translated, it gives CASSWTGAYEQYF.

In the case of this clone: At one end the junction does not follow the germline gene, possibly because of a read error. The CDR3 spells CASSLGAGPGANVPTF. CDR3 DNA: TGTGCCAGTAGTTTAGGGGCAGGGCCTGGGGCCAACGTCCCGACTTTC. This chain uses TRBV19 with TRBJ2-6, with D perhaps TRBD1 (5 bases). CDR1 and CDR2 from the germline V gene are LNHDA and SQIVND (reference sequence). The length of the CDR3 is 16 residues. The full variable domain, in which reference TRBV19 and TRBJ2-6 provide the parts outside the CDR3, is DGGITQSPKYLFRKEGQNVTLSCEQNLNHDAMYWYRQDPGQGLRLIYYSQIVNDFQKGDIAEGYSVSREKKESFPLTVTSAQKNPTAFYLCASSLGAGPGANVPTFGAGSRLTVL.

The rearrangement joins TRBV29-1 to TRBJ2-5; D not resolved. The germline V gene has CDR1 SQVTM and CDR2 ANQGSEA. Trimming pared 4 bases from V and 0 bases from J, leaving 12 bases between. The CDR3 has 14 residues. The CDR3 bases are TGCAGCGTTGGCGGCAGCAGGCACCAAGAGACCCAGTACTTC. This sequence encodes CSVGGSRHQETQYF.

The chain carries TRBV5-4 and TRBJ2-1; TRBD2 matches 12 bases. This CDR3 is built from 15 residues. The V and J ends lost 5 bases and 4 bases, in that order; junction bases with no gene match: 4. Germline-derived CDR1 and CDR2 are SGHNT and YYREEE (reference sequence). The CDR3 protein is CASRQGLAGYNEQFF. The CDR3 DNA reads TGTGCCAGCAGGCAAGGACTAGCGGGATACAATGAGCAGTTCTTC.

The rearrangement uses TRBV7-9 and TRBJ2-1; the match to TRBD2 covers 9 bases. The ends lost 5 bases at V and 8 bases at J; junction bases unmatched: 13. The CDR3 has 16 residues. Germline V gene lookup returns CDR1 SEHNR and CDR2 FQNEAQ (reference sequence). The CDR3 loop reads CASSPRGGRARDEQFF. The CDR3 DNA follows: TGTGCCAGCAGCCCCCGTGGCGGGAGGGCCCGGGATGAGCAGTTCTTC. Together with reference TRBV7-9 and TRBJ2-1, the CDR3 gives the full variable domain: DTGVSQNPRHKITKRGQNVTFRCDPISEHNRLYWYRQTLGQGPEFLTYFQNEAQLEKSRLLSDRFSAERPKGSFSTLEIQRTEQGDSAMYLCASSPRGGRARDEQFFGPGTRLTVL.

The chain combines TRBV6-5 with TRBJ2-7; 10 bases are a match to TRBD2. Germline V CDR1 and CDR2: MNHEY, SVGAGI. J was trimmed by 4 bases and V by 6 bases; bases with no gene match: 6. The CDR3 is made up of 14 amino acids. CDR3 sequence: CASRPSGRGYEQYF. The CDR3 DNA reads TGTGCCAGCAGACCTAGCGGGAGAGGATACGAGCAGTACTTC.

The chain is built from TRBV2 and TRBJ2-1; TRBD2 matches 8 bases. The CDR3 length is 14 residues. J was trimmed by 7 bases and V by 7 bases; bases with no gene match: 9. Germline values: CDR1 SNHLY, CDR2 FYNNEI. The CDR3 region has the DNA TGTGCCAGCAAGTCGGGAGGGGATTCGAATGAGCAGTTCTTC. Residues: CASKSGGDSNEQFF. Full variable domain (outside the CDR3, taken from reference TRBV2 and TRBJ2-1): EPEVTQTPSHQVTQMGQEVILRCVPISNHLYFYWYRQILGQKVEFLVSFYNNEISEKSEIFDDQFSVERPDGSNFTLKIRSTKLEDSAMYFCASKSGGDSNEQFFGPGTRLTVL.

The rearrangement links TRBV6-1 to TRBJ2-7, with D uncertain. The V gene lost 6 bases and the J gene lost 4 bases, with 7 bases spanning the gap. Germline CDR1 MNHNS, CDR2 SASEGT. The CDR3 has 11 residues. DNA of the CDR3: TGTGCCAGCAGCGCGACTTACGAGCAGTACTTC. Residues: CASSATYEQYF.

The DNA for the CDR3 is TGTGCCACCAGCAGAGATCCCCCGGGACAGCGGATTACCTATGGCTACACCTTC. Translation: CATSRDPPGQRITYGYTF. The chain combines TRBV15 with TRBJ1-2; 7 nucleotides align to TRBD1. Germline V gives CDR1 LNHNV, CDR2 YYDKDF (reference sequence). Germline trimming cut 0 bases from V and 4 bases from J; bases unmatched to any gene: 14. The CDR3 runs to 18 residues.

This chain uses TRBV23-1 with TRBJ2-5; D tentatively fits TRBD1 or TRBD2 (5 bases each). TRBJ2-7 matches the DNA end more closely, so the J call is doubtful. TRBV23-1 is classed as an ORF, of uncertain function. CDR3 length: 19 amino acids. The CDR3 loop reads CASSLHRDVVERPSYEQYF. DNA of the CDR3: TGCGCCAGCAGTCTTCACCGGGACGTCGTCGAGCGGCCCTCCTACGAGCAGTACTTC.